This T cell receptor beta chain derives from a study of cytomegalovirus exposure and HLA in healthy donors. Overall study context: Out of fewer than 400 genotyped donors, 81% belonged to the Caucasian-associated ancestry cluster. Study findings and constraints: With later analysis, a missense DCLRE1C variant became linked to TCR beta V- and J-gene trimming. It was in a later analysis that TCR association rates were seen to vary by HLA locus, highest for DRB1 and lowest for HLA-C. One cluster of highly shared sequence variants probably arose as a sequencing artifact.

V lost 4 bases, J lost 0 bases, and 16 bases stayed unmatched. Germline V gene sequence: CDR1 SGDLS, CDR2 YYNGEE. This CDR3 is 19 amino acids long. Comment on this clone: Its specificity is unknown.

The PCR contained 60 Vbeta and 13 Jbeta primers. Generated by immunoSEQ multiplex PCR, the TCRdb table keeps only in-frame clones and is missing some. The top ten hold about 1.9% of the sample, which has approximately 150,000 clones, roughly 80% seen once. The TCR was taken from a human donor in good health. The sample taken for sequencing was PBMCs. This chain links TRBV9 with TRBJ1-3; 7 positions agree with TRBD1. DNA of the CDR3: TGTGCCAGCAGCAATTCAGGGGGTGACAGGTTACGCTCTGGAAACACCATATATTTT. This translates into CASSNSGGDRLRSGNTIYF.